This T cell receptor beta chain was profiled in a study of blood T cell repertoires in COVID-19. Study processing details: Cell counts per sample came from amplifying reference gene primers. The protocol was immunoSEQ multiplex PCR, while the TCRdb copy is restricted to in-frame clones and leaves out a portion. Clone size and the V and J calls come from that table; the DNA yielded D and trimming. The sample contains about 98,000 clones, 70% to 80% of which appear only once. Trimming took 7 bases from V and 2 from J, leaving 17 bases between them. This CDR3 contains 15 residues. Germline V gene lookup returns CDR1 LNHDA and CDR2 SQIVND (reference sequence).

Sequenced: peripheral blood. The genes are TRBV19 and TRBJ1-2, with D perhaps matching TRBD1 (5 bases). The receptor's source is a man aged 60 to 69 with active or convalescent COVID-19. The CDR3 DNA follows: TGTGCCAGTACCGGGGGAGACCTCCGAAACTATGGCTACACCTTC. It encodes CASTGGDLRNYGYTF. The full variable domain, with the rest looked up from reference TRBV19 and TRBJ1-2, is DGGITQSPKYLFRKEGQNVTLSCEQNLNHDAMYWYRQDPGQGLRLIYYSQIVNDFQKGDIAEGYSVSREKKESFPLTVTSAQKNPTAFYLCASTGGDLRNYGYTFGSGTRLTVV.